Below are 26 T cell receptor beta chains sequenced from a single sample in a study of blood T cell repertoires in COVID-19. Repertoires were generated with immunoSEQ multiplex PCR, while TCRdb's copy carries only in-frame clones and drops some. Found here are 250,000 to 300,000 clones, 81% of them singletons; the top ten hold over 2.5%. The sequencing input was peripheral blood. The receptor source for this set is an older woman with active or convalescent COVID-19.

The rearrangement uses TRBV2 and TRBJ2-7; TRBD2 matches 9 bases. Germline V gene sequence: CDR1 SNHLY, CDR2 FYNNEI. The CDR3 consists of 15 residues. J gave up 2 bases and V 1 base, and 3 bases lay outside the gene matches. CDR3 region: CASSEGGGVTYEQYF. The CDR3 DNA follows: TGTGCCAGCAGTGAAGGCGGGGGGGTGACCTACGAGCAGTACTTC.

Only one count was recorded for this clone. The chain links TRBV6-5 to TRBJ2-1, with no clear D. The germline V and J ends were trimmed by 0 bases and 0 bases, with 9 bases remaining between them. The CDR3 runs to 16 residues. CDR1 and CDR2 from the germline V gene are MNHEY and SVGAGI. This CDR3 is CASSYSTVSSYNEQFF. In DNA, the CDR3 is TGTGCCAGCAGTTACTCCACCGTCAGCTCCTACAATGAGCAGTTCTTC.

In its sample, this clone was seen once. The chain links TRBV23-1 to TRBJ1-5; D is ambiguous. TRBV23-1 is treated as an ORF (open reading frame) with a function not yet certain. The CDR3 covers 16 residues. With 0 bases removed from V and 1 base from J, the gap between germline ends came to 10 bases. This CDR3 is CASSQSLRRSNQPQHF. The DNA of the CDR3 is TGCGCCAGCAGTCAATCTTTACGCAGGAGCAATCAGCCCCAGCATTTT.

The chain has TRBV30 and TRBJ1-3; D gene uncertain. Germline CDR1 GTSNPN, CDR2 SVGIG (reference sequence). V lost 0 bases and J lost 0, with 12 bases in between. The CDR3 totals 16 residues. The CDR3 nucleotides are TGTGCCTGGAGTGTACTAGACGGAGCCTCTGGAAACACCATATATTTT. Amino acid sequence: CAWSVLDGASGNTIYF. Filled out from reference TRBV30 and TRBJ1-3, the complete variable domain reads SQTIHQWPATLVQPVGSPLSLECTVEGTSNPNLYWYRQAAGRGLQLLFYSVGIGQISSEVPQNLSASRPQDRQFILSSKKLLLSDSGFYLCAWSVLDGASGNTIYFGEGSWLTVV.

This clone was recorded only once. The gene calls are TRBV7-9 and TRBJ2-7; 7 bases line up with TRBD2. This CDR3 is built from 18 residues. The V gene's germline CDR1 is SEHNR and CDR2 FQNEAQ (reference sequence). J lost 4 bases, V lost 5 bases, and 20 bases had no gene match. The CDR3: CASSTSGGEGPKLYEQYF. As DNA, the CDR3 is TGTGCCAGCAGCACCTCGGGGGGTGAGGGACCCAAATTATACGAGCAGTACTTC.

CDR3 nucleotide sequence: TGTGCCTGGAGTGTTCCCTCCGGGACAGGGGGTGAAAAACTGTTTTTT. Amino acids: CAWSVPSGTGGEKLFF. V gene TRBV30 combines with J gene TRBJ1-4, with 11 bases matching TRBD1. V dropped 0 bases and J dropped 7; count of bases not matched to a gene: 7. CDR3 length: 16 amino acids. Germline CDR1 GTSNPN, CDR2 SVGIG (reference sequence).

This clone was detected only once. The CDR3 coding sequence is TGTGCCAGCAGCTACGCGGGGGCGCGTCATGGGGAGCTGTTTTTT. Translated, it gives CASSYAGARHGELFF. The chain joins TRBV7-6 to TRBJ2-2; D possibly corresponds to TRBD2 (7 bases). Germline V gene data show CDR1 as SGHVS and CDR2 as FNYEAQ. This CDR3 spans 15 amino acids. Trimming shortened V by 4 bases and J by 8 bases, and 17 bases separated the two germline ends.

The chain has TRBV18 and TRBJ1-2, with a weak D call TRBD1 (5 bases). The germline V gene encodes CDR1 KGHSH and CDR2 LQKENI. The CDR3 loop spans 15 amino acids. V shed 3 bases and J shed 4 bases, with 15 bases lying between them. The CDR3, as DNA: TGTGCCAGCTCACCTCAGGACACTTGGAGCTATGGCTACACCTTC. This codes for CASSPQDTWSYGYTF.

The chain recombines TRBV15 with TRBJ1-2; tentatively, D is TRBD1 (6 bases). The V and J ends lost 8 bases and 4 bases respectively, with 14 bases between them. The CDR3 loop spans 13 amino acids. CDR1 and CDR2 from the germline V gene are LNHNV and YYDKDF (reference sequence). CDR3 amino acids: CATSPGDFYGYTF. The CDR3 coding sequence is TGTGCCACCTCCCCAGGGGATTTCTATGGCTACACCTTC.

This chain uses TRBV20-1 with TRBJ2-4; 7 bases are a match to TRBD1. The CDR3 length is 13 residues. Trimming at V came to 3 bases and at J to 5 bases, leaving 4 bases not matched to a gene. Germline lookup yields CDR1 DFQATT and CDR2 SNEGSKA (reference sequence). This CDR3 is CSASLTGENIQYF. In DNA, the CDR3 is TGCAGTGCTAGTCTCACAGGGGAAAACATTCAGTACTTC.

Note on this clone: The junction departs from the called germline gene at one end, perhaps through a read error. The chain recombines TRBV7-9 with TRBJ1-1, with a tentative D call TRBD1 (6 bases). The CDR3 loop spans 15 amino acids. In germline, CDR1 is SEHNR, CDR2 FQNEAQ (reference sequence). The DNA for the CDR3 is TGTGCCAGCAGCTTACCAGGGACACTGCTATCGGATCGGGTCTTT. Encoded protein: CASSLPGTLLSDRVF.

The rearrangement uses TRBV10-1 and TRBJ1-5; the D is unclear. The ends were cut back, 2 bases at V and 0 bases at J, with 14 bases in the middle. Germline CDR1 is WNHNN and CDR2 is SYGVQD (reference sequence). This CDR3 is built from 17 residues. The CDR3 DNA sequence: TGCGCCAGCAGTGAGACGTCGCACGACAATAGCAATCAGCCCCAGCATTTT. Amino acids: CASSETSHDNSNQPQHF.

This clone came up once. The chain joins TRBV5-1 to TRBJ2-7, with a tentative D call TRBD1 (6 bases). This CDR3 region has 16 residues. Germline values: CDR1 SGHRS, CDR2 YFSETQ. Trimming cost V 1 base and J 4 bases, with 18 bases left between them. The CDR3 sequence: CASSLWAGTQIYEQYF. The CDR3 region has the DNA TGCGCCAGCAGCTTGTGGGCAGGGACACAAATTTACGAGCAGTACTTC.

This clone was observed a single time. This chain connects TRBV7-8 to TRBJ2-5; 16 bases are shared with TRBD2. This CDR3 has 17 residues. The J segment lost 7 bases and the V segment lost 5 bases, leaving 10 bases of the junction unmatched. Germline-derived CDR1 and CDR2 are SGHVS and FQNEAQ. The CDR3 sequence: CASSAGTSGGARRTQYF. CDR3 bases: TGTGCCAGCAGCGCCGGGACTAGCGGGGGGGCCCGGAGGACCCAGTACTTC. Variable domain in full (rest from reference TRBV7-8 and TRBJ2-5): GAGVSQSPRYKVAKRGQDVALRCDPISGHVSLFWYQQALGQGPEFLTYFQNEAQLDKSGLPSDRFFAERPEGSVSTLKIQRTQQEDSAVYLCASSAGTSGGARRTQYFGPGTRLLVL.

CDR3 protein: CASSQVRTGELFF. The CDR3 coding sequence is TGTGCCAGCAGCCAAGTTCGCACCGGGGAGCTGTTTTTT. The chain is built from TRBV14 and TRBJ2-2; the D is unclear. Deletions cut 1 base from V and 4 bases from J, with 4 bases between. This CDR3 is 13 amino acids long. Germline CDR1 reads SGHDN; CDR2 reads FVKESK.

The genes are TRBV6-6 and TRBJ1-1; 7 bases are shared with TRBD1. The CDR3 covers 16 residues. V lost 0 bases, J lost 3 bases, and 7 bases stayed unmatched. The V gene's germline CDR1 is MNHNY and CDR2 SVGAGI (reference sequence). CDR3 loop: CASSYSRGQGDTEAFF. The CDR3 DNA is TGTGCCAGCAGTTACTCGAGGGGGCAGGGGGACACTGAAGCTTTCTTT.

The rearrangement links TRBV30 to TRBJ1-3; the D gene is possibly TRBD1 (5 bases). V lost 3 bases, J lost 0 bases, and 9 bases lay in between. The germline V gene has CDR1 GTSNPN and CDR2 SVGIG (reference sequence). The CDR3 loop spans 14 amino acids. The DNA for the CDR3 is TGTGCCTGGAGCAGGGAACTCTCTGGAAACACCATATATTTT. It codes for CAWSRELSGNTIYF.

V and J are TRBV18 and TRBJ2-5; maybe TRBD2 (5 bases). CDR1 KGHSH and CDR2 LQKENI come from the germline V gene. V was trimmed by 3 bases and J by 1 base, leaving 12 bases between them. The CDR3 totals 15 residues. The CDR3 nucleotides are TGTGCCAGCTCACCTCTCAGGACTTCCCAAGAGACCCAGTACTTC. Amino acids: CASSPLRTSQETQYF.

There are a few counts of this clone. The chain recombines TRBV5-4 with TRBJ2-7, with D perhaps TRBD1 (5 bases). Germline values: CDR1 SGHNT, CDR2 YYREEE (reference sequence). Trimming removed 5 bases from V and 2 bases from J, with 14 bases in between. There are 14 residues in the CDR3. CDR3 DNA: TGTGCCAGCAGTTCCGATAGGGGCCCCTACGAGCAGTACTTC. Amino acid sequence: CASSSDRGPYEQYF.

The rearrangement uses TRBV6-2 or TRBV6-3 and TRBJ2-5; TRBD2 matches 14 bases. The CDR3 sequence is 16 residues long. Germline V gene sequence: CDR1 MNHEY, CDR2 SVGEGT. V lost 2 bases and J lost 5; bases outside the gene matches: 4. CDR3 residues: CASSYRLAGGRETQYF. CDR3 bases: TGTGCCAGCAGTTACCGACTAGCGGGGGGGCGGGAGACCCAGTACTTC.

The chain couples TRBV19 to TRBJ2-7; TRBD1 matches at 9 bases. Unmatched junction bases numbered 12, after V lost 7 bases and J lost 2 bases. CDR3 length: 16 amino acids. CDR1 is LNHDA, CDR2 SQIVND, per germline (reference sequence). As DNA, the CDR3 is TGTGCCAGTACCCATCAGTGGGGACAGGGCCCCTACGAGCAGTACTTC. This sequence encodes CASTHQWGQGPYEQYF.

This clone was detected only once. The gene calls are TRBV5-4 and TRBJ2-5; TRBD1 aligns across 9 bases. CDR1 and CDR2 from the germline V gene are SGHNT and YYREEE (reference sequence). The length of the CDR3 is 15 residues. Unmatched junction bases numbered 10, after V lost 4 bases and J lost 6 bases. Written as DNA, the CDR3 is TGTGCCAGCAGCAGGCCTACAGGGGGCCTGAAGACCCAGTACTTC. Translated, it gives CASSRPTGGLKTQYF. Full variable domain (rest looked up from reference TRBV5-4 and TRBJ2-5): ETGVTQSPTHLIKTRGQQVTLRCSSQSGHNTVSWYQQALGQGPQFIFQYYREEENGRGNFPPRFSGLQFPNYSSELNVNALELDDSALYLCASSRPTGGLKTQYFGPGTRLLVL.

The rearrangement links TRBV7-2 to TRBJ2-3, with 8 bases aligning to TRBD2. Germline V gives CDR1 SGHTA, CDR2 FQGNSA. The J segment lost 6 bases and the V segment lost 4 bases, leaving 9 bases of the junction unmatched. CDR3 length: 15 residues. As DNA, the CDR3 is TGTGCCAGCAGCTCCGCGGGACTAGAGTTTGATACGCAGTATTTT. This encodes CASSSAGLEFDTQYF.

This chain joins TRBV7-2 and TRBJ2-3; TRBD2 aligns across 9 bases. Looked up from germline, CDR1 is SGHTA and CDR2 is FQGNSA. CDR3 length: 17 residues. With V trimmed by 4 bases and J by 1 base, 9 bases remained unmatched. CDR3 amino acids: CASSSSWRGGGTDTQYF. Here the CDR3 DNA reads TGTGCCAGCAGCTCTAGCTGGCGGGGGGGCGGCACAGATACGCAGTATTTT.

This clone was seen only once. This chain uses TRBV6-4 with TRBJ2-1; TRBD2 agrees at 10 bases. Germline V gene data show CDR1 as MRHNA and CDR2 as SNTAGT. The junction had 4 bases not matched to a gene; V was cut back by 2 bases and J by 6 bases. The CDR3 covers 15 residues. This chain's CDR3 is CASSDQSGGVNEQFF. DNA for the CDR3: TGTGCCAGCAGTGACCAGAGCGGGGGGGTCAATGAGCAGTTCTTC.

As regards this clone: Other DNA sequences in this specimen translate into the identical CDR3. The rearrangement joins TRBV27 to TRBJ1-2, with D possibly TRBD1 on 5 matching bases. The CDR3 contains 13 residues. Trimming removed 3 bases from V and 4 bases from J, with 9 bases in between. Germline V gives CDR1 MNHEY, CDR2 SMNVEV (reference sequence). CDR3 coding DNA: TGTGCCAGCAGTTTTGACAGATCCTATGGCTACACCTTC. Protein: CASSFDRSYGYTF.